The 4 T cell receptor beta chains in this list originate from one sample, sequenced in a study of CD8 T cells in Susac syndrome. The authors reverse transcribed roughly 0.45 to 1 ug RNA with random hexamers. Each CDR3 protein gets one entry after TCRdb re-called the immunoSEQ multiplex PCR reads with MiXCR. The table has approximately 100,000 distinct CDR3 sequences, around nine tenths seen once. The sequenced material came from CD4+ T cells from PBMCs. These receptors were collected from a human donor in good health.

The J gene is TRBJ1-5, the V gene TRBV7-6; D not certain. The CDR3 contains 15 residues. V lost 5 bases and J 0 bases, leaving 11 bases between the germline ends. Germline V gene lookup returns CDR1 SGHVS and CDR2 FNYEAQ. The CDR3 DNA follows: TGTGCCAGCAGCCGGGCCTCTAATAGCAATCAGCCCCAGCATTTT. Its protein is CASSRASNSNQPQHF.

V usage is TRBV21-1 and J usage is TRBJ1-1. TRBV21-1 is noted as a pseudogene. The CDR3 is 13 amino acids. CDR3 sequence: CASTSLAGPEAFF. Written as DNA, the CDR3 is TGTGCCAGCACTAGCCTTGCGGGACCCGAAGCTTTCTTT.

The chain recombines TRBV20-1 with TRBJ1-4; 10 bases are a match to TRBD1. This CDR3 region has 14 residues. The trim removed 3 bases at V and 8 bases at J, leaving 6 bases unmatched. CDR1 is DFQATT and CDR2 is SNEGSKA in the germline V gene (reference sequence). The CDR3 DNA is TGCAGTGCTAGGGGGACAGGGGCAGGAGAAAAACTGTTTTTT. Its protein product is CSARGTGAGEKLFF.

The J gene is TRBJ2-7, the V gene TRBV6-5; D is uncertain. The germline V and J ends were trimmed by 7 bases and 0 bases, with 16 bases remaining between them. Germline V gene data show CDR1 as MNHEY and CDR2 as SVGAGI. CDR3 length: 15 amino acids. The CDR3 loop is CASTGPVESSYEQYF. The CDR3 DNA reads TGTGCCAGCACCGGACCCGTGGAAAGCTCCTACGAGCAGTACTTC.